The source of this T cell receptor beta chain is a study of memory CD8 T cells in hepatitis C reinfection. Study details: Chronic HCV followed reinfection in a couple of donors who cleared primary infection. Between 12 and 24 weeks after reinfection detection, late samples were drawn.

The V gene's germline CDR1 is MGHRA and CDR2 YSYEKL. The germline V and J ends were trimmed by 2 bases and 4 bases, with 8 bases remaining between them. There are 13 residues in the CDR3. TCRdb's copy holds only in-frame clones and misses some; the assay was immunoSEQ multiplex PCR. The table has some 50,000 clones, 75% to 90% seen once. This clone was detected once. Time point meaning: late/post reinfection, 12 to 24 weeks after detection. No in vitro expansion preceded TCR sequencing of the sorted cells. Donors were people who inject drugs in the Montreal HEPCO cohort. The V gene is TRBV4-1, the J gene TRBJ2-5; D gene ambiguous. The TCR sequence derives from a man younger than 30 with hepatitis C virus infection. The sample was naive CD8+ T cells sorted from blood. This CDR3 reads CASSQSGPETQYF. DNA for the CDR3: TGCGCCAGCAGCCAAAGTGGGCCAGAGACCCAGTACTTC.